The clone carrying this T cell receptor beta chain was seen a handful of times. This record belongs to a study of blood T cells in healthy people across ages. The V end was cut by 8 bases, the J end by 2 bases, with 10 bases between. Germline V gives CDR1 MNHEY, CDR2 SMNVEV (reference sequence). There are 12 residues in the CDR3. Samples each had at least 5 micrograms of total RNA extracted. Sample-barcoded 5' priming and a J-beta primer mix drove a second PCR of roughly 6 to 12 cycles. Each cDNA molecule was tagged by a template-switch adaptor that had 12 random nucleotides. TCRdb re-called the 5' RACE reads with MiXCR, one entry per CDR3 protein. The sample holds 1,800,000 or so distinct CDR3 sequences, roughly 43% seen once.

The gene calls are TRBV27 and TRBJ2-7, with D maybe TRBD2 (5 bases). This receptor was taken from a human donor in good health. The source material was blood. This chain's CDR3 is CASSHGAYEQYF. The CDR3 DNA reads TGTGCCAGCTCACACGGGGCCTACGAGCAGTACTTC.